The TCR beta chain under discussion was sequenced for a study of blood T cell repertoires in COVID-19. The method was immunoSEQ multiplex PCR; TCRdb's version includes in-frame clones alone and lacks a portion of them. The sample contains about 180,000 clones, 85% to 90% of which appear only once. The germline gives CDR1 SGHTA, CDR2 FQGNSA. The CDR3 covers 14 residues. J was trimmed by 10 bases and V by 2 bases; bases with no gene match: 9. V gene TRBV7-2 combines with J gene TRBJ2-3; 7 bases are shared with TRBD2. This sequence originates from a person aged 65-85 years with COVID-19, enrolled during active disease. The sequencing sample was made of peripheral blood. Here the CDR3 DNA reads TGTGCCAGCAGCTTACTAGCGGCCTCAGAGGCGCAGTATTTT. It yields the protein CASSLLAASEAQYF. Combining the CDR3 with reference TRBV7-2 and TRBJ2-3 gives the whole variable domain GAGVSQSPSNKVTEKGKDVELRCDPISGHTALYWYRQSLGQGLEFLIYFQGNSAPDKSGLPSDRFSAERTGGSVSTLTIQRTQQEDSAVYLCASSLLAASEAQYFGPGTRLTVL.